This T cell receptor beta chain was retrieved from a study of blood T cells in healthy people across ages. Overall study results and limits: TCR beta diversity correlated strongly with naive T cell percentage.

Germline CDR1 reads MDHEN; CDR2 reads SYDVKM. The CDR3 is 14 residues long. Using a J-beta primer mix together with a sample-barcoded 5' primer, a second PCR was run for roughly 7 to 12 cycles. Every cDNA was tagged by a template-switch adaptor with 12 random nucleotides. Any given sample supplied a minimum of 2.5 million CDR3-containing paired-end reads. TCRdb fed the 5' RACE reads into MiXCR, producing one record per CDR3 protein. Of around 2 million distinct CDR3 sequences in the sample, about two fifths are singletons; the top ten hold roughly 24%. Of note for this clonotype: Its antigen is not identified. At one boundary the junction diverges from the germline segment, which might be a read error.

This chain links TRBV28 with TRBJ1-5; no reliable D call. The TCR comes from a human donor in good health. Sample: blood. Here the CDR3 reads CASSLLSSDQPQHF. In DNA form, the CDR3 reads TGTGCCAGCAGTTTATTAAGTAGCGATCAGCCCCAGCATTTT. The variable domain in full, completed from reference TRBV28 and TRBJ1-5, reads DVKVTQSSRYLVKRTGEKVFLECVQDMDHENMFWYRQDPGLGLRLIYFSYDVKMKEKGDIPEGYSVSREKKERFSLILESASTNQTSMYLCASSLLSSDQPQHFGDGTRLSIL.